This T cell receptor (beta chain) was profiled in a study of neurological immune-mediated disorders. Every sequencing run generated in excess of 170 million TCR-beta sequences. These sequences covered 15-18 subjects. A single record per CDR3 protein comes from TCRdb applying MiXCR to the 5' RACE reads. The sample comprises about 84,000 distinct CDR3 sequences, under 13% of which are singletons, and about 1.7% rests with the top ten. The table lists this clonotype with a few counts. The CDR3 totals 14 residues. V shed 4 bases and J 12 bases; nucleotides not matched to a gene: 6. CDR1 is SGHDN, CDR2 FVKESK, per germline.

The V gene is TRBV14, the J gene TRBJ1-6, with 10 bases aligning to TRBD1. The sample was PBMCs. This TCR came from a man in his forties in good health. This CDR3 is CASSLLGQGLPLHF. The CDR3 bases are TGTGCCAGCAGCCTTCTGGGACAGGGGTTACCCCTCCACTTT.